The T cell receptor beta chain under discussion was sequenced for a study of CD8+ T cells in alopecia areata. Investigators isolated RNA and reverse transcribed it into cDNA to act as the sequencing template. The method was immunoSEQ multiplex PCR; TCRdb's version includes in-frame clones alone and lacks a portion of them. The sample has some 200,000 clones; about 57% are singletons. Treatment of the sample: oral pan-JAK inhibitor, 5-10 mg twice daily. Per the germline V gene, CDR1 is SQVTM and CDR2 is ANQGSEA. The length of the CDR3 is 13 residues. Trimming left V 2 bases short and J 4 bases short, with 11 bases between.

This TCR was sampled from a human donor with alopecia areata. The sample in question was CD4+ T cells sorted from blood, obtained at week 4, from a patient treated with tofacitinib. V usage is TRBV29-1 and J usage is TRBJ1-1, with D hard to call. The CDR3 nucleotides read TGCAGCGTTGAATCCCCAGAGGGCACTGAAGCTTTCTTT. Translation gives CSVESPEGTEAFF.